Listed below are T cell receptor beta chains from one sample, sequenced in a study of CD8 T cells in ankylosing spondylitis. TCRdb redid the calling of the 5' RACE reads with MiXCR, one entry per CDR3 protein. Of some 450,000 distinct CDR3 sequences listed, 17% are singletons. Source material: blood, either unsorted or a sorted T cell fraction (not recorded which). These TCRs come from a male donor with ankylosing spondylitis. The CDR3 runs from the conserved cysteine through the conserved F or W. Fields, in order: J gene, V gene, clone size, D gene, CDR3 protein, CDR3 DNA. The D gene is left open where the match is weak. Clone size is not always given. Where it is, it says once, few, many or a class for expanded clones.

TRBJ2-3	TRBV9	.	.	CASSVYTSTDTQYF	TGTGCCAGCAGCGTCTATACTAGCACAGATACGCAGTATTTT
TRBJ1-2	TRBV3-1	few	.	CASSQDLGWRNGYTF	TGTGCCAGCAGCCAAGATCTAGGGTGGCGGAATGGCTACACCTTC
TRBJ1-2	TRBV5-5	few	TRBD1	CASSLIAGGRDGYTF	TGTGCCAGCAGCTTGATCGCAGGGGGCAGGGATGGCTACACCTTC
TRBJ2-1	TRBV2	.	.	CASKAGSSYNEQFF	TGTGCCAGCAAGGCGGGGAGCTCCTACAATGAGCAGTTCTTC
TRBJ1-6	TRBV20-1	.	.	CSAITGTNSPLHF	TGCAGTGCGATCACAGGGACAAATTCACCCCTCCACTTT
TRBJ2-2	TRBV4-1	many	.	CASSHWDSGELFF	TGCGCCAGCAGCCATTGGGATTCCGGGGAGCTGTTTTTT
TRBJ2-6	TRBV7-8	.	.	CASSATSAGANVLTF	TGTGCCAGCAGCGCCACTAGTGCTGGGGCCAACGTCCTGACTTTC
TRBJ2-7	TRBV12-3/TRBV12-4	.	TRBD2	CASSFRGGPYEQYF	TGTGCCAGCAGTTTTCGGGGGGGACCCTACGAGCAGTACTTC
TRBJ2-3	TRBV4-1	few	TRBD2	CASSQASSGTSGGFADTQYF	TGCGCCAGCAGCCAAGCCTCTTCCGGGACTAGCGGGGGGTTTGCAGATACGCAGTATTTT
TRBJ1-2	TRBV5-5	.	.	CASSRGRQGDYGYTF	TGTGCCAGCAGCCGTGGGAGGCAGGGAGACTATGGCTACACCTTC
TRBJ2-5	TRBV6-1	.	TRBD1	CASRARTGGAGETQYF	TGTGCCAGCAGGGCCCGGACAGGGGGCGCCGGGGAGACCCAGTACTTC
TRBJ2-6	TRBV7-2	few	.	CASSLEQASSGANVLTF	TGTGCCAGCAGCTTAGAGCAGGCAAGCTCTGGGGCCAACGTCCTGACTTTC
TRBJ1-2	TRBV5-6	many	.	CASSLPGGYGYTF	TGTGCCAGCAGCTTGCCCGGGGGCTATGGCTACACCTTC
TRBJ1-1	TRBV20-1	.	TRBD1	CSGQGGGNTEAFF	TGCAGCGGTCAGGGGGGGGGAAACACTGAAGCTTTCTTT
TRBJ1-1	TRBV5-1	few	TRBD1	CASSPGTATRGTEAFF	TGCGCCAGCAGCCCCGGGACAGCCACAAGAGGCACTGAAGCTTTCTTT
TRBJ1-1	TRBV4-1	few	.	CASKQSPWGGEAFF	TGCGCCAGCAAACAATCCCCGTGGGGGGGTGAAGCTTTCTTT
TRBJ2-5	TRBV12-3/TRBV12-4	.	TRBD2	CASSLRVGGGAVETQYF	TGTGCCAGCAGTTTACGCGTGGGCGGGGGGGCCGTGGAGACCCAGTACTTC
TRBJ2-3	TRBV25-1	.	.	CASSDRVGTDTQYF	TGTGCCAGCAGTGACAGGGTAGGCACAGATACGCAGTATTTT
TRBJ2-3	TRBV29-1	.	.	CSAAEDSFSPANTQYF	TGCAGCGCCGCAGAGGACAGTTTCTCTCCCGCTAATACGCAGTATTTT
TRBJ1-2	TRBV27	few	.	CASSFSGSVVYGYTF	TGTGCCAGCAGTTTCTCCGGGTCGGTAGTCTATGGCTACACCTTC